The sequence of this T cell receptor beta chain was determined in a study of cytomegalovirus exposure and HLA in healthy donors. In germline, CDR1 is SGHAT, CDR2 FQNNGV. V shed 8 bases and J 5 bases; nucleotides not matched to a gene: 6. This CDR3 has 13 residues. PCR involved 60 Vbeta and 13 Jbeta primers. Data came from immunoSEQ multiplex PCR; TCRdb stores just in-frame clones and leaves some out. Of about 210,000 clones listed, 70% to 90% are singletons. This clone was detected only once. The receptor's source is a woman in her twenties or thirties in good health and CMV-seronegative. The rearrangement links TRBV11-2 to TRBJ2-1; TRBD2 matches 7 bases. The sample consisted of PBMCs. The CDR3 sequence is CASSPSGHNEQFF. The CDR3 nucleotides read TGTGCCAGCTCACCTAGCGGCCACAATGAGCAGTTCTTC.